The 23 T cell receptor beta chains given below trace back to one sample, sequenced in a study of a mutant IDH1 vaccine in newly diagnosed glioma. These TCRs' antigens remain unknown. The time point here: week 5, during vaccination. Every single dose of the vaccine, 300 ug of mutant IDH1 20-mer peptide, came with topical imiquimod. Sequenced by immunoSEQ multiplex PCR; TCRdb stores in-frame clones only, minus some. The sample gives 40,000 to 55,000 clones, over 75% of which show up once; roughly 5.6% is in the top ten. Material: PBMCs, obtained from a glioma patient whose treatment included an IDH1 peptide vaccine. Receptor source: a man between 50 and 59 years old with glioma.

The chain employs TRBV6-1 and TRBJ2-7; perhaps TRBD1 as D (5 bases). Per germline, CDR1 MNHNS and CDR2 SASEGT. The CDR3 covers 10 residues. V lost 9 bases and J lost 4, with 7 bases in between. Written as DNA, the CDR3 is TGTGCCAGGACAGTTTACGAGCAGTACTTC. This codes for CARTVYEQYF.

This rearrangement joins TRBV5-4 to TRBJ2-7; 8 bases line up with TRBD1. The CDR3 extends over 15 amino acids. Germline V gene data show CDR1 as SGHNT and CDR2 as YYREEE (reference sequence). Trimming at V came to 4 bases and at J to 3 bases, leaving 9 bases not matched to a gene. The CDR3 sequence is CASSPSRQGLYEQYF. CDR3 sequence (DNA): TGTGCCAGCAGCCCCTCCCGACAGGGGCTCTACGAGCAGTACTTC.

The chain couples TRBV11-2 to TRBJ2-1; tentative D call: TRBD2 (5 bases). Germline-derived CDR1 and CDR2 are SGHAT and FQNNGV. The CDR3 runs to 15 residues. Trimming removed 3 bases at V and 0 bases at J, with 9 bases between. In DNA, the CDR3 is TGTGCCAGCAGCTTCAGAGGGAGCTCCTACAATGAGCAGTTCTTC. Its protein is CASSFRGSSYNEQFF.

V gene TRBV5-8 combines with J gene TRBJ1-5, with 8 nucleotides matching TRBD1. With 1 base clipped from V and 2 bases from J, the junction kept 5 bases outside the gene matches. Germline V CDR1 and CDR2: SGHTS, YDEGEE. This CDR3 spans 16 amino acids. CDR3 residues: CASSLLETGGNQPQHF. The CDR3, as DNA: TGTGCCAGCAGCTTGTTGGAGACAGGGGGCAATCAGCCCCAGCATTTT.

This clone has just a few counts. This chain joins TRBV19 and TRBJ2-4; D gene ambiguous. The CDR3 has 15 residues. V was pared by 2 bases and J by 6 bases, with 14 bases between. Germline values: CDR1 LNHDA, CDR2 SQIVND (reference sequence). The CDR3 is CASSITLLGLNIQYF. CDR3 coding DNA: TGTGCCAGTAGTATAACCCTATTGGGCTTAAACATTCAGTACTTC.

The chain uses TRBV30 and TRBJ1-5; perhaps TRBD1 as D (5 bases). CDR1 and CDR2 from the germline V gene are GTSNPN and SVGIG (reference sequence). Trimming removed 0 bases at V and 2 bases at J, with 17 bases between. The CDR3 totals 17 residues. The CDR3 bases are TGTGCCTGGAGTGTACGCCGGGGGTGGGCGGGCAATCAGCCCCAGCATTTT. Translating gives CAWSVRRGWAGNQPQHF. Full variable domain (outside the CDR3, taken from reference TRBV30 and TRBJ1-5): SQTIHQWPATLVQPVGSPLSLECTVEGTSNPNLYWYRQAAGRGLQLLFYSVGIGQISSEVPQNLSASRPQDRQFILSSKKLLLSDSGFYLCAWSVRRGWAGNQPQHFGDGTRLSIL.

The chain is built from TRBV6-5 and TRBJ1-3; D is possibly TRBD1 (5 bases). V was pared by 0 bases and J by 4 bases, with 10 bases between. This CDR3 is built from 15 residues. Germline CDR1 is MNHEY and CDR2 is SVGAGI. The DNA for the CDR3 is TGTGCCAGCAGTTACTCGAGGACATTCGGAAACACCATATATTTT. As protein: CASSYSRTFGNTIYF.

The J gene is TRBJ2-7, the V gene TRBV21-1. TRBV21-1 is reported as a pseudogene. The CDR3 consists of 16 residues. This chain's CDR3 is CASSKARQGGTNEQYF. The CDR3 bases are TGTGCCAGCAGCAAAGCGCGCCAGGGGGGGACTAACGAGCAGTACTTC.

This chain uses TRBV15 with TRBJ1-5; a possible D gene is TRBD1 (5 bases). V gave up 3 bases and J gave up 0 bases, with 12 bases separating them. The CDR3 has 16 residues. The germline V gene has CDR1 LNHNV and CDR2 YYDKDF (reference sequence). CDR3 sequence (DNA): TGTGCCACCAGCAGGTTGAACACAGGTAGCAATCAGCCCCAGCATTTT. This codes for CATSRLNTGSNQPQHF.

CDR3 DNA sequence: TGTGCCAGCCGGTCCCTTCTACAGGGTACAGATACGCAGTATTTT. Its protein product is CASRSLLQGTDTQYF. The chain couples TRBV5-5 to TRBJ2-3, with D possibly TRBD1 on 6 matching bases. Trimming left V 7 bases short and J 3 bases short, with 18 bases between. Germline V gene sequence: CDR1 SGHKS, CDR2 YYEKEE (reference sequence). The CDR3 totals 15 residues. The variable domain in full, with the rest retrieved from reference TRBV5-5 and TRBJ2-3, is DAGVTQSPTHLIKTRGQQVTLRCSPISGHKSVSWYQQVLGQGPQFIFQYYEKEERGRGNFPDRFSARQFPNYSSELNVNALLLGDSALYLCASRSLLQGTDTQYFGPGTRLTVL.

The chain is built from TRBV2 and TRBJ1-6; TRBD1 is a possible D gene (6 bases). Trimming took off 6 bases at V and 7 bases at J, with 7 bases between the two ends. The CDR3 extends over 12 amino acids. Germline V gene lookup returns CDR1 SNHLY and CDR2 FYNNEI. The CDR3 sequence: CASRDSNSPLHF. CDR3 nucleotides: TGTGCCAGCAGGGACAGCAATTCACCCCTCCACTTT.

The chain uses TRBV19 and TRBJ2-1; 12 nucleotides match TRBD1. This CDR3 has 16 amino acids. Trimming cost V 3 bases and J 8 bases; bases outside gene matches: 8. CDR1 and CDR2 from the germline V gene are LNHDA and SQIVND (reference sequence). The CDR3 nucleotides read TGTGCCAGTAGTATGGCCGGGACAGGGGGCCGGGATGAGCAGTTCTTC. Translating gives CASSMAGTGGRDEQFF.

The chain combines TRBV11-1 with TRBJ2-7; D is undetermined. Trimming stripped 5 bases from V and 2 bases from J, with 13 bases between. The germline CDR1 and CDR2 sequences are SGHAT and FQDESV (reference sequence). The CDR3 has 14 amino acids. CDR3 region: CASSHRTETYEQYF. The CDR3 coding sequence is TGTGCCAGCAGCCACCGGACGGAGACCTACGAGCAGTACTTC.

This clone has just a few counts. V gene TRBV6-5 combines with J gene TRBJ1-2, with 7 positions matching TRBD1. Germline V gives CDR1 MNHEY, CDR2 SVGAGI. This CDR3 has 16 residues. V lost 0 bases, J lost 3 bases, and 7 bases stayed unmatched. CDR3 loop: CASSYSHGTAHYGYTF. CDR3 DNA sequence: TGTGCCAGCAGTTACTCCCACGGGACAGCCCACTATGGCTACACCTTC.

This clone was recorded only once. This chain uses TRBV19 with TRBJ1-2; no clear D gene. The CDR3 spans 12 residues. V was shortened by 4 bases and J by 8 bases, with 11 bases between the two germline ends. CDR1 LNHDA and CDR2 SQIVND come from the germline V gene (reference sequence). CDR3 DNA sequence: TGTGCCAGTAGTAACTGGGCGGTCGGCTACACCTTC. This gives the protein CASSNWAVGYTF.

The rearrangement joins TRBV30 to TRBJ1-2, with 7 positions matching TRBD1. The germline V gene encodes CDR1 GTSNPN and CDR2 SVGIG (reference sequence). With 4 bases clipped from V and 4 bases from J, the junction kept 24 bases outside the gene matches. CDR3 size: 19 residues. Here the CDR3 reads CAWNYLQGNEFDSGYGYTF. As DNA, the CDR3 is TGTGCCTGGAATTATTTACAGGGGAACGAGTTTGACTCCGGCTATGGCTACACCTTC.

V is TRBV18 and J is TRBJ1-1; maybe TRBD1 (5 bases). Germline lookup yields CDR1 KGHSH and CDR2 LQKENI. The CDR3 totals 13 residues. Trimming cost V 10 bases and J 0 bases, with 12 bases left between them. The CDR3 DNA reads as TGTGCCACCCGGGACCTCATGAACACTGAAGCTTTCTTT. This translates into CATRDLMNTEAFF.

The V and J genes are TRBV6-5 and TRBJ1-1; D is unclear. Germline V gene lookup returns CDR1 MNHEY and CDR2 SVGAGI. This CDR3 has 12 residues. V shed 4 bases and J shed 7 bases, with 10 bases lying between them. The DNA for the CDR3 is TGTGCCAGCAGTTCGATTGACTTTGAAGCTTTCTTT. Its translation is CASSSIDFEAFF.

V is TRBV5-6 and J is TRBJ1-1; D remains ambiguous. CDR3 length equals 13 residues. Trimming removed 0 bases at V and 7 bases at J, with 10 bases between. The V gene's germline CDR1 is SGHDT and CDR2 YYEEEE. The CDR3: CASSLGPPVEAFF. CDR3 DNA: TGTGCCAGCAGCTTGGGGCCGCCTGTTGAAGCTTTCTTT.

CDR3 bases: TGTGCCAGCAGCTTGGGGAGGGGCTCTGGAAACACCATATATTTT. Its protein product is CASSLGRGSGNTIYF. This sequence joins TRBV5-8 and TRBJ1-3; TRBD1 might be the D (5 bases). The germline CDR1 and CDR2 sequences are SGHTS and YDEGEE. Trimming took off 0 bases at V and 0 bases at J, with 7 bases between the two ends. This CDR3 is 15 amino acids long. Full variable domain (remainder filled in from reference TRBV5-8 and TRBJ1-3): EAGVTQSPTHLIKTRGQQATLRCSPISGHTSVYWYQQALGLGLQFLLWYDEGEERNRGNFPPRFSGRQFPNYSSELNVNALELEDSALYLCASSLGRGSGNTIYFGEGSWLTVV.

The chain has TRBV18 and TRBJ2-7; TRBD1 matches at 9 bases. CDR3 length: 14 residues. CDR1 is KGHSH and CDR2 is LQKENI in the germline V gene. The ends lost 5 bases at V and 2 bases at J; junction bases unmatched: 4. This CDR3 is CASSSTGGPYEQYF. CDR3 nucleotide sequence: TGTGCCAGCTCAAGTACAGGGGGCCCCTACGAGCAGTACTTC. The full variable domain, completed using reference TRBV18 and TRBJ2-7, is NAGVMQNPRHLVRRRGQEARLRCSPMKGHSHVYWYRQLPEEGLKFMVYLQKENIIDESGMPKERFSAEFPKEGPSILRIQQVVRGDSAAYFCASSSTGGPYEQYFGPGTRLTVT.

The rearrangement links TRBV7-2 to TRBJ1-2, with a weak D call TRBD1 (5 bases). The germline V and J ends were trimmed by 0 bases and 4 bases, with 12 bases remaining between them. The CDR3 has 15 residues. Germline V gives CDR1 SGHTA, CDR2 FQGNSA. The CDR3, as DNA: TGTGCCAGCAGCTTAGCCCCCCAGGGCGCCTATGGCTACACCTTC. This translates into CASSLAPQGAYGYTF.

This chain connects TRBV14 to TRBJ2-3; weak D call: TRBD1 (6 bases). This CDR3 has 15 amino acids. The V end was cut by 5 bases, the J end by 1 base, with 13 bases between. Germline V CDR1 and CDR2: SGHDN, FVKESK. CDR3 in amino acids: CASSGTGYRTDTQYF. CDR3 coding DNA: TGTGCCAGCAGCGGCACAGGGTATCGCACAGATACGCAGTATTTT.